This TCR beta chain stems from a study of T cell repertoires in cytomegalovirus infection. Across the study: Both CMV infection and a matching HLA type were indicated by public TCR beta signatures. Study conclusions and caveats: Ex vivo, HLA-C-restricted CMV-specific TCR beta clonotypes prevailed over the rest of the response. There were carriers of CMV plus the relevant HLA, and cumulative public TCR beta family frequency identified them.

Each CDR3 protein is one row after TCRdb ran MiXCR on the reads. The data contain some 450,000 distinct CDR3 sequences, approximately 31% of them singletons. To note about this clonotype: The antigen is unknown.

CDR1 is SGHTA and CDR2 is FQGNSA in the germline V gene. CDR3 size: 16 residues. V was clipped by 4 bases and J by 3 bases; unmatched bases: 9. This rearrangement joins TRBV7-2 to TRBJ2-7; TRBD2 matches at 10 bases. The sequenced sample consisted of PBMCs. This receptor was identified in a human donor in good health (CMV status not recorded). Some clones in this sample may be carry-over from other donors' samples. CDR3 bases: TGTGCCAGCAGCTCTCGGACTAGCGGAAGGTTCTACGAGCAGTACTTC. Its protein is CASSSRTSGRFYEQYF.